A selection of T cell receptor beta chains follows, all from one sample in a study of blood T cell repertoires in COVID-19. Assay: immunoSEQ multiplex PCR; the TCRdb copy retains only in-frame clones and omits some. The sample lists approximately 240,000 clones, 70% to 90% occurring once. Sample: peripheral blood. These receptor sequences come from a woman aged 40 to 50 who had recovered from COVID-19. CDR3s leave out the opening cysteine and the closing phenylalanine or tryptophan. A D gene is named only where the DNA matches it firmly.

CDR3	D	V	J
ASRETGGWSYEQY	TRBD1	TRBV27	TRBJ2-7
ASSPGQSTNEKLF	.	TRBV4-3	TRBJ1-4
ASSLGGGTTAYEQY	TRBD2	TRBV7-2	TRBJ2-7
ASSPRTGGGGQPQH	TRBD1	TRBV7-2	TRBJ1-5
ASSELGSTPSSYEQY	.	TRBV25-1	TRBJ2-7
ASSQRAGQGSYEQY	TRBD1	TRBV4-2	TRBJ2-7
ASSPKGLETQY	.	TRBV7-9	TRBJ2-5
ASSQDLGGRPY	TRBD2	TRBV4-3	TRBJ2-5
ASSGTGGTYGYT	TRBD1	TRBV19	TRBJ1-2
ASGRAGTDTQY	TRBD2	TRBV7-7	TRBJ2-3
ASSPPGQGNSPLH	TRBD1	TRBV6-5	TRBJ1-6
ASSLALAAVNEQF	TRBD2	TRBV5-1	TRBJ2-1
ASRTYKSYNSPLH	.	TRBV28	TRBJ1-6
ASRGPGEQY	.	TRBV27	TRBJ2-7
ASSQGRGGSTGELF	TRBD2	TRBV4-3	TRBJ2-2
ASSRVLSSTDTQY	.	TRBV6-5	TRBJ2-3
ASSLGGAGYGYT	.	TRBV7-2	TRBJ1-2
ASSLASGVNTGELF	TRBD2	TRBV5-4	TRBJ2-2
ASSRPKGTVSYEQY	TRBD1	TRBV11-2	TRBJ2-7
ASSGGYEQY	.	TRBV25-1	TRBJ2-7
ASSHSQETQY	.	TRBV4-2	TRBJ2-5
ASSPWGQGNTEAF	TRBD1	TRBV6-6	TRBJ1-1
ASSPWDRVLAGELF	TRBD1	TRBV11-2	TRBJ2-2
ASSKRGGNYGYT	.	TRBV9	TRBJ1-2
ASSSRTDNTDTQY	.	TRBV6-5	TRBJ2-3
ASSERGQGELF	TRBD1	TRBV28	TRBJ1-4
ASSERDRGYEQY	TRBD1	TRBV25-1	TRBJ2-7
ASSLFSGSKSGELF	.	TRBV27	TRBJ2-2
ASSIGQGYSNQPQH	TRBD1	TRBV19	TRBJ1-5
ASSRGDGRIDIQY	.	TRBV18	TRBJ2-4
ASTRTRDYTEAF	.	TRBV7-2	TRBJ1-1
ASSPGQGGQPQH	TRBD1	TRBV7-2	TRBJ1-5
ASSPRTGAENIQY	TRBD1	TRBV18	TRBJ2-4
ASSQDRGYGYT	.	TRBV4-3	TRBJ1-2
ASSHGGVLGEQY	.	TRBV5-4	TRBJ2-7
ASSRLASSGTDTQY	TRBD2	TRBV6-4	TRBJ2-3
ASSVDSGNQPQH	.	TRBV9	TRBJ1-5
AWGTGGTNEKLF	TRBD1	TRBV30	TRBJ1-4
SVLSGGETQY	TRBD1	TRBV29-1	TRBJ2-5
ASSSRTGAF	.	TRBV13	TRBJ1-1
ASTLWGETEAF	.	TRBV6-6	TRBJ1-1
ARGGTPNSPLH	.	TRBV30	TRBJ1-6
ASSLPTGERDTQY	TRBD1	TRBV5-1	TRBJ2-3
ASSLEGGGGDEQY	TRBD2	TRBV7-9	TRBJ2-7
ASSRRSGLVSYEQY	TRBD2	TRBV11-3	TRBJ2-7